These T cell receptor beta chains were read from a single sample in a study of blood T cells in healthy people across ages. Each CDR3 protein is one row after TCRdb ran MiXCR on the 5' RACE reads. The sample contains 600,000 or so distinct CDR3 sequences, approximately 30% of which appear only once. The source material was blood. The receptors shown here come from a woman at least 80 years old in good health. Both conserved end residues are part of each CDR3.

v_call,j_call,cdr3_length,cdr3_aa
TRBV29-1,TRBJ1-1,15,CSVEDGRRQNTEAFF
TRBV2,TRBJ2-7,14,CASSEIHSSYEQYF
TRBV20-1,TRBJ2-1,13,CSARDPLSNRGFF
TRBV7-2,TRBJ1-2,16,CASSLEQGGYDNGYTF
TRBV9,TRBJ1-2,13,CASSAQGAFGYTF
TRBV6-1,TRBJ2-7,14,CASSERTALYEQYF
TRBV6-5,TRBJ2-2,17,CASSYSRLVGNTGELFF
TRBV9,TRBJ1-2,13,CASSDDRGYGYTF
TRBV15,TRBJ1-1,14,CATSRGGMNTEAFF
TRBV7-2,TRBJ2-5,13,CASSQRAQETQYF
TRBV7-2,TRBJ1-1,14,CASRPIAGKTEAFF
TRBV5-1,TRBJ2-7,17,CASSDRDRGITGYEQYF
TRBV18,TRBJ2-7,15,CASSGTGGAFYEQYF